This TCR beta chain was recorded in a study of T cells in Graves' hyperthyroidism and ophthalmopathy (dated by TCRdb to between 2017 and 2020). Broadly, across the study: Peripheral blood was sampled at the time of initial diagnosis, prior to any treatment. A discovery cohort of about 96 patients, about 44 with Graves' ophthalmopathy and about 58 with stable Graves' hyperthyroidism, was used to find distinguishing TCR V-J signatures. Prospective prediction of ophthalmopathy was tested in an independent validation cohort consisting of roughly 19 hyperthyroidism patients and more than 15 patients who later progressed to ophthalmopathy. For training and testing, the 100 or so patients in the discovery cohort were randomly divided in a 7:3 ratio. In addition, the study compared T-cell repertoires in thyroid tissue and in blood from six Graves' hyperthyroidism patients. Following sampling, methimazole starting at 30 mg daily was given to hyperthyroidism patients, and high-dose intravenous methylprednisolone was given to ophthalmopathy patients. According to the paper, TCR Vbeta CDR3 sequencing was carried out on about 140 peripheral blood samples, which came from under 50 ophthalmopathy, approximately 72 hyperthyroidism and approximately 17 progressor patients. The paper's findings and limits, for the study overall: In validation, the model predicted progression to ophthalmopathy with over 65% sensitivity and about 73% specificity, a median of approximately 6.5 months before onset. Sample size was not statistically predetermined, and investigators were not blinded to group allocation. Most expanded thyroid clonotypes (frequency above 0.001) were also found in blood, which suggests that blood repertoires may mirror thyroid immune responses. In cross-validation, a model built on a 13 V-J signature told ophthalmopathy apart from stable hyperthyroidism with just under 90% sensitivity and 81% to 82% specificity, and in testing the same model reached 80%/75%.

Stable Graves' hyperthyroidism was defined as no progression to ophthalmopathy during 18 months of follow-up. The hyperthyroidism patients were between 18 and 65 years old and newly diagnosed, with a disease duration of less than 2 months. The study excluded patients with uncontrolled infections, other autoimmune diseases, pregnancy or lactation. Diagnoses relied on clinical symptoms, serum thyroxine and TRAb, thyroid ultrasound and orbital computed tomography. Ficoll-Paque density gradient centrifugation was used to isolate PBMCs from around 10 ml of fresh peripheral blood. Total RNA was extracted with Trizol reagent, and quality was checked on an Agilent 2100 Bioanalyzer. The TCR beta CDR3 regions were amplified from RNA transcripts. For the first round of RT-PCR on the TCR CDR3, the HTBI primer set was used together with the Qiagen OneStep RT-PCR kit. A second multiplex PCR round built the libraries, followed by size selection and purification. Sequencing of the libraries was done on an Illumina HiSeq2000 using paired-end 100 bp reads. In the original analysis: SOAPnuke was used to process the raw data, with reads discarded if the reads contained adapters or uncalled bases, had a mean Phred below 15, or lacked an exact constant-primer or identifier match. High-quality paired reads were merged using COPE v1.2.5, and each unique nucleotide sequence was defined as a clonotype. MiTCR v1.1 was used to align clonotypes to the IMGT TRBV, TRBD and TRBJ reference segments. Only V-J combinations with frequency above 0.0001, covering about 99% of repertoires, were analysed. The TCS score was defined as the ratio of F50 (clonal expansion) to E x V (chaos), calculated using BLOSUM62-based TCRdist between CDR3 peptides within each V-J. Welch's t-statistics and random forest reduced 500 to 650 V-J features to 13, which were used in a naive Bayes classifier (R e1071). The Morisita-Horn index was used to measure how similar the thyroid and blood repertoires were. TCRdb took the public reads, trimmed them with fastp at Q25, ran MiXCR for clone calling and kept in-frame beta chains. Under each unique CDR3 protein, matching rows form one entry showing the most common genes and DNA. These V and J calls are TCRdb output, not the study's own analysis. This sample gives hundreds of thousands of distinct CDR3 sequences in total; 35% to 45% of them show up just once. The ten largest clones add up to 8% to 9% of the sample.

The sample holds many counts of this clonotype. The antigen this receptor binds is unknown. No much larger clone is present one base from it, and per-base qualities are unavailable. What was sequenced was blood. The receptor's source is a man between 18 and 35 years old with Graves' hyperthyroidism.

DNA sequence: TGTGCCAGTAGTGGGGACGGGACAAGAAATGAAAAACTGTTTTTT. It specifies CASSGDGTRNEKLFF. This chain joins TRBV19 to TRBJ1-4; TRBD1 is possibly the D segment (6 matching bases). At the junction V is shortened by 5 bases and J by 5 bases, with 15 bases in between. Looking up the germline V gene (reference sequence) yields CDR1 LNHDA and CDR2 SQIVND. The CDR3 has 15 amino acids, counting the end cysteine and phenylalanine. Left in the record is the CDR3 DNA by itself, 45 bases read in frame from the first base.